These T cell receptor beta chains were read from a single sample in a study of response to subunit inactivated influenza vaccine. TCRdb called the RT-PCR reads again in MiXCR, with one record for every CDR3 protein. The sample holds 290,000 or so distinct CDR3 sequences, roughly 20% seen once. The source material was PBMCs from blood, sampled 21 months after vaccination. These receptor sequences come from a man between 50 and 70 years old who received an inactivated influenza vaccine. The CDR3 runs from the conserved cysteine through the conserved F or W. Fields, in order: V gene, CDR3 length, J gene, CDR3 protein.

V gene: TRBV20-1
CDR3 length: 14
J gene: TRBJ2-7
CDR3 protein: CSARRQATSYEQYF

V gene: TRBV7-2
CDR3 length: 16
J gene: TRBJ1-2
CDR3 protein: CASRKGNGQGPYGYTF

V gene: TRBV10-3
CDR3 length: 12
J gene: TRBJ1-2
CDR3 protein: CATGTAEYGYTF

V gene: TRBV7-2
CDR3 length: 15
J gene: TRBJ2-1
CDR3 protein: CASSYQGGWSNEQFF

V gene: TRBV7-9
CDR3 length: 13
J gene: TRBJ2-7
CDR3 protein: CASSRVDGSEQYF

V gene: TRBV5-1
CDR3 length: 15
J gene: TRBJ1-6
CDR3 protein: CASSPGSGAGSPLHF

V gene: TRBV12-3/TRBV12-4
CDR3 length: 12
J gene: TRBJ1-2
CDR3 protein: CASSFTDYGYTF

V gene: TRBV5-1
CDR3 length: 15
J gene: TRBJ1-3
CDR3 protein: CASSIGTVSGNTIYF

V gene: TRBV11-3
CDR3 length: 12
J gene: TRBJ2-5
CDR3 protein: CASSINKETQYF

V gene: TRBV7-2
CDR3 length: 16
J gene: TRBJ2-2
CDR3 protein: CASSSPWGANTGELFF

V gene: TRBV3-1
CDR3 length: 17
J gene: TRBJ2-2
CDR3 protein: CASSQDARALNTGELFF

V gene: TRBV6-2/TRBV6-3
CDR3 length: 13
J gene: TRBJ2-7
CDR3 protein: CASSLSGNHEQYF

V gene: TRBV4-1
CDR3 length: 19
J gene: TRBJ1-2
CDR3 protein: CASSQGYGSTGGPNYGYTF

V gene: TRBV7-6
CDR3 length: 13
J gene: TRBJ1-6
CDR3 protein: CASSSGQGGPLHF

V gene: TRBV15
CDR3 length: 17
J gene: TRBJ2-2
CDR3 protein: CATSRDRGTGPTGELFF

V gene: TRBV20-1
CDR3 length: 12
J gene: TRBJ1-2
CDR3 protein: CSARGQGSGYTF

V gene: TRBV4-3
CDR3 length: 15
J gene: TRBJ1-1
CDR3 protein: CASSRVDRGRTEAFF

V gene: TRBV29-1
CDR3 length: 14
J gene: TRBJ2-7
CDR3 protein: CSVEATGNSYEQYF

V gene: TRBV12-3/TRBV12-4
CDR3 length: 14
J gene: TRBJ2-7
CDR3 protein: CASSSSTGAYEQYF

V gene: TRBV12-3/TRBV12-4
CDR3 length: 14
J gene: TRBJ2-2
CDR3 protein: CASTLYGNTGELFF

V gene: TRBV20-1
CDR3 length: 16
J gene: TRBJ2-1
CDR3 protein: CSARGQNELGYNEQFF

V gene: TRBV9
CDR3 length: 13
J gene: TRBJ1-1
CDR3 protein: CASSPLGAPEAFF

V gene: TRBV18
CDR3 length: 15
J gene: TRBJ2-6
CDR3 protein: CASSPGVAGANVLTF

V gene: TRBV7-6
CDR3 length: 14
J gene: TRBJ1-5
CDR3 protein: CASSRESGTQPQHF

V gene: TRBV10-3
CDR3 length: 14
J gene: TRBJ1-3
CDR3 protein: CAVSSGMAGNTIYF

V gene: TRBV11-2
CDR3 length: 13
J gene: TRBJ1-5
CDR3 protein: CASSSGGMQPQHF

V gene: TRBV19
CDR3 length: 13
J gene: TRBJ2-7
CDR3 protein: CASGRTGAYEQYF

V gene: TRBV5-8
CDR3 length: 13
J gene: TRBJ2-5
CDR3 protein: CASSFGHQETQYF

V gene: TRBV5-1
CDR3 length: 18
J gene: TRBJ2-3
CDR3 protein: CASSNHLSGVGRADTQYF

V gene: TRBV11-2
CDR3 length: 17
J gene: TRBJ2-3
CDR3 protein: CASSFPPRGDYTDTQYF

V gene: TRBV12-3/TRBV12-4
CDR3 length: 13
J gene: TRBJ1-1
CDR3 protein: CASSLVVGNEAFF

V gene: TRBV3-1
CDR3 length: 15
J gene: TRBJ1-2
CDR3 protein: CASSQEGGRNYGYTF

V gene: TRBV7-2
CDR3 length: 14
J gene: TRBJ2-2
CDR3 protein: CASSLAQGAGELFF

V gene: TRBV5-1
CDR3 length: 14
J gene: TRBJ2-1
CDR3 protein: CASSLVFPNNEQFF

V gene: TRBV3-1
CDR3 length: 15
J gene: TRBJ1-5
CDR3 protein: CASSQDPQEGQPQHF

V gene: TRBV6-5
CDR3 length: 15
J gene: TRBJ1-1
CDR3 protein: CASSYGRGVNTEAFF

V gene: TRBV20-1
CDR3 length: 14
J gene: TRBJ2-1
CDR3 protein: CSATGIWEYNEQFF

V gene: TRBV6-1
CDR3 length: 13
J gene: TRBJ2-3
CDR3 protein: CASSNGRPDTQYF

V gene: TRBV30
CDR3 length: 16
J gene: TRBJ2-1
CDR3 protein: CAWSRPGTPLGNEQFF

V gene: TRBV4-1
CDR3 length: 15
J gene: TRBJ1-2
CDR3 protein: CASSQDLPGFYGYTF

V gene: TRBV12-3/TRBV12-4
CDR3 length: 14
J gene: TRBJ1-2
CDR3 protein: CASSLMSGAVSYTF

V gene: TRBV18
CDR3 length: 14
J gene: TRBJ1-2
CDR3 protein: CASSRLGSHYGYTF

V gene: TRBV3-1
CDR3 length: 15
J gene: TRBJ1-2
CDR3 protein: CASSHRQGANYGYTF

V gene: TRBV30
CDR3 length: 14
J gene: TRBJ1-2
CDR3 protein: CAWSVQGVEGGYTF

V gene: TRBV30
CDR3 length: 12
J gene: TRBJ1-2
CDR3 protein: CAWSITGPGYTF

V gene: TRBV4-2
CDR3 length: 16
J gene: TRBJ2-1
CDR3 protein: CASSQSGGGGYNEQFF

V gene: TRBV6-5
CDR3 length: 14
J gene: TRBJ2-5
CDR3 protein: CASSYSLAGETQYF

V gene: TRBV6-1
CDR3 length: 16
J gene: TRBJ2-7
CDR3 protein: CASSPGLRRLTYEQYF

V gene: TRBV5-1
CDR3 length: 15
J gene: TRBJ1-1
CDR3 protein: CASSLGGTLNTEAFF

V gene: TRBV5-1
CDR3 length: 15
J gene: TRBJ2-3
CDR3 protein: CASSLVGQDTDTQYF

V gene: TRBV18
CDR3 length: 15
J gene: TRBJ1-1
CDR3 protein: CASSSGTGVSNEAFF

V gene: TRBV28
CDR3 length: 15
J gene: TRBJ2-7
CDR3 protein: CASRNRAGGSYEQYF

V gene: TRBV6-2/TRBV6-3
CDR3 length: 13
J gene: TRBJ1-6
CDR3 protein: CASRQGANSPLHF

V gene: TRBV5-4
CDR3 length: 15
J gene: TRBJ2-1
CDR3 protein: CASSLALAGGNEQFF

V gene: TRBV20-1
CDR3 length: 14
J gene: TRBJ2-7
CDR3 protein: CSARDVDFPYEQYF

V gene: TRBV20-1
CDR3 length: 13
J gene: TRBJ1-4
CDR3 protein: CSARHRTGEKLFF